This TCR beta chain emerged from a study of beta chain features in type 1 diabetes (dated by TCRdb to 2016 to 2019). At the level of the whole study: No differences in mean age, gender distribution, total cell number or subset yield were found between patients and healthy donors. Regulatory and stem cell-like memory subsets were isolated from only 8 patients and 8 healthy donors, whereas naive and central memory subsets came from all 30 or so donors. A total of some 100,000,000 sorted cells were examined across all samples, and the number of cells per subset was strongly correlated with RNA yield. In the study, TCRB repertoires of sorted circulating CD4+ T cell subsets from recently diagnosed type 1 diabetes patients were compared with those of matched healthy donors. Points the paper makes about the study in general: Shorter templates might have been favored by PCR, but patient and control samples were amplified and corrected together, so both groups would have been affected equally by any skew. Only small numbers of individuals were included in the HLA sub-analyses, which left unresolved whether HLA type had any influence on TCRB rearrangement. Because cDNA was sequenced instead of genomic DNA, highly expressing activated cells could be over-represented, though the groups showed no difference in activation or CD3 levels. Naive, central memory and regulatory TCRB repertoires appeared to be more alike among patients than among healthy donors. Fewer insertions and more nucleotide deletions at VDJ recombination sites were observed in patients with type 1 diabetes, implying thymic rearrangement abnormalities. A moderate but significant shortening of TCRB CDR3 length was observed in type 1 diabetes patients in all four CD4+ subsets.

Including the terminal cysteine and phenylalanine, the CDR3 comprises 12 residues. Of the read, only the CDR3 DNA is kept; its 36 bases are in frame from base 1. CDR1 and CDR2, looked up from the germline V gene (reference sequence), are GTSNPN and SVGIG. V drops 2 bases and J drops 4 bases, leaving 8 bases in between. All of the isolated RNA was reverse transcribed with the High Capacity cDNA Reverse Transcription Kit, so expressed TCRB transcripts were sequenced. Naive, central memory and regulatory T cell samples underwent deep immunoSEQ sequencing, averaging roughly 3.3 million total reads per sample. Sorted cells were lysed in RLT buffer and RNA was extracted with DNase-treated RNeasy Micro or Mini kits, depending on cell number. To prevent cross-contamination, each cell subset was processed individually, whereas patient and healthy donor samples were processed jointly. The immunoSEQ multiplex PCR was used to amplify TCRB sequences from cDNA, generating 87-bp fragments that spanned the CDR3 region. Sequencing of the amplicons was done on the Illumina HiSeq platform. The original pipeline was this. Synthetic template baselines were used to correct PCR bias computationally, reads within Hamming distance 2 were collapsed, and singletons that could not be merged were discarded. Reads were aligned against IMGT to assign V, D and J genes, CDR3 length and insertions or deletions at six rearrangement sites. Within each subset, clonotype counts were normalized to sorted cell number, and only after that were true diversity and Gini coefficients computed with the tcR R package. The overlap coefficient, calculated on TCRB nucleotide sequences, was used to quantify repertoire sharing. The immuneACCESS repertoire file appears here via TCRdb, limited to in-frame rearrangements. These files lack a portion of the clones; in checked studies, under half of the deficit traces to unresolved V genes, and the cause of the others is not known. The DNA was the basis for D and trimming; V, J and clone size are from that table. Counted in this sample were 250,000 or so clones; 25% to 30% of them appeared once. Under 5% of the sample goes to the ten largest clones.

Each donor gave one peripheral blood draw, averaging roughly 120 mL, which was collected into heparinised tubes. Naive, central memory, regulatory and stem cell-like memory CD4+ T cells were sorted on a BD FACSAria II using a panel including CD45RO, CCR7, CD25, CD127, CD95 and CD27. A purity above 95% was achieved for all sorted populations. PBMCs were isolated immediately by Lymphoprep density gradient centrifugation and stained directly without culture. Samples were stained and sorted in pairs, with one healthy donor and one patient per experiment, so that batch effects were minimized. The table lists this clone with a few counts. Its cognate antigen has yet to be identified. No qualities accompany the bases; no much larger clone lies one base away.

The sample was central memory CD4+ T cells from blood. This TCR was recovered from a man aged 25-45 years in good health. The chain links TRBV30 with TRBJ1-2; confidence is insufficient to name the D gene. The nucleotide sequence reads TGTGCCTGGAGTACGACTTCCTATGGCTACACCTTC. Translation gives CAWSTTSYGYTF.